This T cell receptor beta chain was sequenced in a study of cytomegalovirus exposure and HLA in healthy donors. Regarding the study as a whole: HLA-A and HLA-B allele assignments for most subjects were reportedly predicted accurately using TCR beta sequences. A later analysis linked a missense DCLRE1C variant to TCR beta V- and J-gene trimming. Roughly uniform sequencing depth across donors was assumed, possibly incorrectly.

Of note for this clone: Its target is not known.

PCR used 60 Vbeta primers and 13 Jbeta primers. Generated by immunoSEQ multiplex PCR, the TCRdb table keeps only in-frame clones and is missing some. Seen here are under 140,000 clones, about 80% observed once, and the top ten hold about an eighth. CDR1 and CDR2 (germline): SEHNR, FQNEAQ (reference sequence). Trimming took off 5 bases at V and 2 bases at J, with 13 bases between the two ends. The CDR3 runs to 15 residues. This TCR was recovered from a man aged 30 to 45 in good health and CMV-seropositive. Material for sequencing was PBMCs. V usage is TRBV7-9 and J usage is TRBJ2-1; D is undetermined. CDR3 nucleotide sequence: TGTGCCAGCAGCGAGAGAGGTCGCACCTACAATGAGCAGTTCTTC. It codes for CASSERGRTYNEQFF.